Listed here are 6 T cell receptor beta chains from one sample, sequenced in a study of T cell repertoires in aging, cancer and after chemotherapy. Multiplex touch-down PCR with TRB-A/B primers amplified rearranged V-D-J TRB sequences. TCRdb passed the multiplex PCR reads through MiXCR, listing each CDR3 protein once. The data contain 9,000 to 13,000 distinct CDR3 sequences, 25% to 30% of them singletons. Peripheral blood genomic DNA, not sorted cells or RNA, was the template. What was sequenced was blood. These receptors were obtained from a human donor in good health.

V is TRBV7-9 and J is TRBJ1-2, with unresolved D. Looked up from germline, CDR1 is SEHNR and CDR2 is FQNEAQ (reference sequence). This CDR3 spans 13 amino acids. V gave up 4 bases and J gave up 2 bases, with 8 bases separating them. Here the CDR3 reads CASSSGGNYGYTF. The CDR3 coding sequence is TGTGCCAGCAGCTCCGGTGGGAACTATGGCTACACCTTC.

Relative to its sample, this clonotype is medium-sized. The rearrangement joins TRBV7-2 to TRBJ2-5; tentatively, D is TRBD2 (6 bases). The CDR3 runs to 14 residues. V was shortened by 5 bases and J by 9 bases, with 19 bases between the two germline ends. CDR1 is SGHTA, CDR2 FQGNSA, per germline. CDR3 nucleotide sequence: TGTGCCAGCAGCCTTGTGGCGGAGGGCCCTTCCCAGTACTTC. As protein: CASSLVAEGPSQYF.

This clonotype appeared a few times. The rearrangement links TRBV18 to TRBJ1-6, with no clear D. This CDR3 comprises 18 residues. V lost 1 base to trimming and J lost 2 bases, with 15 bases between them. The germline gives CDR1 KGHSH, CDR2 LQKENI. CDR3 sequence: CASSPRGALGTYNSPLHF. The DNA of the CDR3 is TGTGCCAGCTCACCACGAGGTGCCCTGGGAACCTATAATTCACCCCTCCACTTT.

This clonotype was counted a few times. The chain employs TRBV19 and TRBJ2-3; D possibly corresponds to TRBD2 (5 bases). V lost 5 bases and J 2 bases, leaving 14 bases between the germline ends. CDR3 length: 15 amino acids. Germline CDR1 is LNHDA and CDR2 is SQIVND (reference sequence). The CDR3 spells CASSPISGFTDTQYF. The CDR3 DNA reads as TGTGCCAGTAGTCCCATCTCGGGATTCACAGATACGCAGTATTTT. Supplemented by reference TRBV19 and TRBJ2-3, the full variable domain reads DGGITQSPKYLFRKEGQNVTLSCEQNLNHDAMYWYRQDPGQGLRLIYYSQIVNDFQKGDIAEGYSVSREKKESFPLTVTSAQKNPTAFYLCASSPISGFTDTQYFGPGTRLTVL.

Relative to its sample, this clonotype is medium-sized. The V and J genes are TRBV19 and TRBJ2-7, with 7 bases that match TRBD2. There are 14 residues in the CDR3. The V gene end was trimmed by 5 bases and the J gene end by 2 bases; junction bases not matched to a gene: 6. Germline V gene lookup returns CDR1 LNHDA and CDR2 SQIVND (reference sequence). CDR3 sequence (DNA): TGTGCCAGTAGTGTACGGGACTACGCCTACGAGCAGTACTTC. It encodes CASSVRDYAYEQYF.

V and J are TRBV6-5 and TRBJ2-1; TRBD2 might be the D (5 bases). The CDR3 consists of 13 residues. CDR1 and CDR2 (germline): MNHEY, SVGAGI. V lost 4 bases and J 5 bases, leaving 9 bases between the germline ends. CDR3 DNA: TGTGCCAGCAGTTCGGGATCCCACAATGAGCAGTTCTTC. This encodes CASSSGSHNEQFF.